One T cell receptor (beta chain) is described in this entry. This sample was taken from a study of shared clonotypes between healthy human individuals. The donors were all Caucasian adults (living in Nashville, Tennessee). The assay was immunoSEQ multiplex PCR, and TCRdb's table has in-frame clones only and misses some. The sample carries about 380,000 clones, about 96% recorded once. The sequenced sample consisted of memory CD8+ T cells sorted from blood. The subset denotes: CD45RO+ cells pooled with CCR7-negative TemRA cells. The origin of this receptor is a man in his thirties or forties in good health.

This CDR3 is CASSLEGWPYEQYF. In DNA, the CDR3 is TGTGCCAGCAGCTTAGAGGGCTGGCCGTACGAGCAGTACTTC. The J gene is TRBJ2-7, the V gene TRBV7-2, with D uncertain. V was clipped by 1 base and J by 4 bases, with 11 bases between them. The CDR3 length is 14 residues. Germline values: CDR1 SGHTA, CDR2 FQGNSA.